The present entry profiles one TCR beta chain with its context. Antigen specificity is unknown. The CDR3 has 15 amino acids. Germline V lookup: CDR1 ENHRY, CDR2 SYGVKD. V was clipped by 3 bases and J by 4 bases, with 16 bases between them. In replicate PCRs of sorted subsets, about 220 ng DNA, about 30,000 T cell genomes, was used. Data came from immunoSEQ multiplex PCR; TCRdb stores just in-frame clones and leaves some out. The sample includes 2,500,000 or so clones, over 85% of them seen just once. This specimen comes from a study of shared clonotypes between healthy human individuals. Study results and limitations: Large sequencing depth failed to make sorted-subset sequencing complete, rarefaction showed. When compared with the clonotypes that were shared by all four sorted-subset donors, the non-shared clonotypes turned out to have lower generation probabilities. The study found roughly 5.3% of naive CD4 clonotypes shared across four donors.

The TCR sequence derives from a man between 18 and 29 years old in good health. Some clones in this sample may be carry-over from other donors' samples. The chain combines TRBV10-3 with TRBJ2-7; a weak D match, TRBD2 (7 bases). The material sequenced was naive CD4+ T cells from PBMCs. Noted subset: CD45RA+ positively selected. CDR3 bases: TGTGCCATCAGTGATGCTCCGGGGGGCGGATACGAGCAGTACTTC. It translates to CAISDAPGGGYEQYF.